This T cell receptor (beta chain) was profiled in a study of control samples from healthy donors and cancer patients. Sequenced by immunoSEQ multiplex PCR; TCRdb stores in-frame clones only, minus some. The sample has around 110,000 clones, 85% to 90% seen once. In its sample, this clone was seen once. CDR3 length: 11 amino acids. Per the germline V gene, CDR1 is SGHRS and CDR2 is YFSETQ. With 2 bases clipped from V and 13 bases from J, the junction kept 6 bases outside the gene matches. Input material: blood. The TCR sequence derives from a woman in her seventies in good health. The chain has TRBV5-1 and TRBJ2-7, with 7 bases matching TRBD2. The CDR3: CASSLSGVAYF. The CDR3 DNA reads as TGCGCCAGCAGCTTAAGCGGGGTTGCTTACTTC.